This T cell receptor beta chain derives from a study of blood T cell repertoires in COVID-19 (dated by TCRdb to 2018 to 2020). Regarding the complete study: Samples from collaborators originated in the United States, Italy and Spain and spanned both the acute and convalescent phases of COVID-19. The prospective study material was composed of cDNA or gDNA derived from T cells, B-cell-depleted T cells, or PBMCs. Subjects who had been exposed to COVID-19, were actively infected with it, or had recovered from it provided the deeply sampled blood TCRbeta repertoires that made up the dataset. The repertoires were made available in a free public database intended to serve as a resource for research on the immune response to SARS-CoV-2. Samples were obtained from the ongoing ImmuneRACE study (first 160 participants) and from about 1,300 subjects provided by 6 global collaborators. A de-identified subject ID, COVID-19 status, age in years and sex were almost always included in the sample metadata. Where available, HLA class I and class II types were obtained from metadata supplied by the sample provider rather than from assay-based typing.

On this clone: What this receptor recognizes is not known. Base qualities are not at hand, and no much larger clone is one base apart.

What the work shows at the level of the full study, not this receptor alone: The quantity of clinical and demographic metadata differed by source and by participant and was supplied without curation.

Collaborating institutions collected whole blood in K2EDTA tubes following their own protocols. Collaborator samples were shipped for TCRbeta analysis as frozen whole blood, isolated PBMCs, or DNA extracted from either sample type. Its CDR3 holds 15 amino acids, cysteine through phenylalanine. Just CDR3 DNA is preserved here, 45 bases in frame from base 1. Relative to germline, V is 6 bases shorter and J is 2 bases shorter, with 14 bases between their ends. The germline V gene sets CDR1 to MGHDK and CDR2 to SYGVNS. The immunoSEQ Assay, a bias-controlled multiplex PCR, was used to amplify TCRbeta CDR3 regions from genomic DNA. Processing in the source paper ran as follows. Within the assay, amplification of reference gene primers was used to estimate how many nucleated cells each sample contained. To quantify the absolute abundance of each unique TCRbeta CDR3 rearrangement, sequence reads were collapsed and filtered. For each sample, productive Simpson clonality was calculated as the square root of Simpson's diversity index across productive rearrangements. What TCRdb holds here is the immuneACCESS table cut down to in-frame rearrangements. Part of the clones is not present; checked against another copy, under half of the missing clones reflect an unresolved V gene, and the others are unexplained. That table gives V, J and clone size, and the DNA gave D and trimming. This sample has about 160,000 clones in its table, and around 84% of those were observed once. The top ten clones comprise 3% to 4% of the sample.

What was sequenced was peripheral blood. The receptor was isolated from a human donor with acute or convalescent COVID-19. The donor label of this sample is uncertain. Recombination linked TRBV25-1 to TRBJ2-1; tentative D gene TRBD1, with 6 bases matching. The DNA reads TGTGCCAGCAGCCCAGGGGCAGGAGCCTACAATGAGCAGTTCTTC. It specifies CASSPGAGAYNEQFF.